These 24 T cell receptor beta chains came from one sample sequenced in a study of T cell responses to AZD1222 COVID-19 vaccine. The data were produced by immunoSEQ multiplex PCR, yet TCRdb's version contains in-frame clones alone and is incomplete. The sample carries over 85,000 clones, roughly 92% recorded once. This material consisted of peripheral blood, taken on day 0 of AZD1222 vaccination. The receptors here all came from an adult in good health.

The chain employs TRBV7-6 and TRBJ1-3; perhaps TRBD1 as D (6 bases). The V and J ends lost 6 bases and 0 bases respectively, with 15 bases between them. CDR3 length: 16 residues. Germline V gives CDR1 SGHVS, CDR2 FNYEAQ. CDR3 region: CASSLQGLGSGNTIYF. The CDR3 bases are TGTGCCAGCAGTTTACAGGGTCTCGGCTCTGGAAACACCATATATTTT.

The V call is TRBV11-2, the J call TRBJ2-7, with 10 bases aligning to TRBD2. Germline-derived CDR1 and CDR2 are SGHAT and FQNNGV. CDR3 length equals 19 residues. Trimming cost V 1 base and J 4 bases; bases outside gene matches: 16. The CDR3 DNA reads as TGTGCCAGCAGCTTAGCCCCCCCGGCTAGCGGGAGATATAGTTACGAGCAGTACTTC. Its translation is CASSLAPPASGRYSYEQYF. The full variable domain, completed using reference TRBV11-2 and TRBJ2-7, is EAGVAQSPRYKIIEKRQSVAFWCNPISGHATLYWYQQILGQGPKLLIQFQNNGVVDDSQLPKDRFSAERLKGVDSTLKIQPAKLEDSAVYLCASSLAPPASGRYSYEQYFGPGTRLTVT.

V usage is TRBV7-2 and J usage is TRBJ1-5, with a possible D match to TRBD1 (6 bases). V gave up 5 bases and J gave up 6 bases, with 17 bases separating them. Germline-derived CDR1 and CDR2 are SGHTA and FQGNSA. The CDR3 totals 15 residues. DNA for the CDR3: TGTGCCAGCAGCCTAATACAGGGCCTGGGTCAGCCCCAGCATTTT. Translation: CASSLIQGLGQPQHF.

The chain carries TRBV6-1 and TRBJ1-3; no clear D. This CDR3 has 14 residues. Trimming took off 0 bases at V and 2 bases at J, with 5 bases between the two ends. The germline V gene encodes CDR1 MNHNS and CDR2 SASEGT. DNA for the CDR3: TGTGCCAGCAGTGAAGCGGTCCCTGGAAACACCATATATTTT. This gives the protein CASSEAVPGNTIYF.

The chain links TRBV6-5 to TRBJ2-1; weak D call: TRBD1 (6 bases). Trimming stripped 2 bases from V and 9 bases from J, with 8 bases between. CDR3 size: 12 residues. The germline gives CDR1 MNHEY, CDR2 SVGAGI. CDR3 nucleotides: TGTGCCAGCAGTTACAGGGGGTTTGAGCAGTTCTTC. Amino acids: CASSYRGFEQFF.

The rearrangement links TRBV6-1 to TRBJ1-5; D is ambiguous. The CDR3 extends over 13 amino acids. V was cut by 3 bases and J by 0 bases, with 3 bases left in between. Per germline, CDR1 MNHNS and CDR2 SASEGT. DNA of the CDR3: TGTGCCAGCAGTGAGTATAGCAATCAGCCCCAGCATTTT. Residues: CASSEYSNQPQHF.

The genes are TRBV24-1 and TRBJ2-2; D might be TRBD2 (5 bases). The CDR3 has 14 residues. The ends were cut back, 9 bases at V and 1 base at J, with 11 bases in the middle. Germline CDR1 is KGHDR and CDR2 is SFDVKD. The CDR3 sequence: CATGELRNTGELFF. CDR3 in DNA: TGTGCCACCGGGGAGCTGAGGAACACCGGGGAGCTGTTTTTT.

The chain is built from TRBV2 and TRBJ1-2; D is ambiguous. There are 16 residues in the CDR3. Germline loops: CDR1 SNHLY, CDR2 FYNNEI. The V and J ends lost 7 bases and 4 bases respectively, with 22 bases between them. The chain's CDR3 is CASISSRKTTGYGYTF. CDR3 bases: TGTGCCAGCATTTCTAGCCGTAAGACAACCGGCTATGGCTACACCTTC.

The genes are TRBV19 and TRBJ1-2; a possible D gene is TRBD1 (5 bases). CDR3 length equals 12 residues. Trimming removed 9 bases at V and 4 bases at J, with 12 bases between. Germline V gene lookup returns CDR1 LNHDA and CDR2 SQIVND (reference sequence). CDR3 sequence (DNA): TGTGCCAGCCAGGGCATGGCCTATGGCTACACCTTC. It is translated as CASQGMAYGYTF.

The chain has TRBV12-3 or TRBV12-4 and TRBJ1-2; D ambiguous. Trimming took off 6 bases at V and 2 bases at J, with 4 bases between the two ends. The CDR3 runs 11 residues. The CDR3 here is CASRANYGYTF. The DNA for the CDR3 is TGTGCCAGCAGGGCGAACTATGGCTACACCTTC.

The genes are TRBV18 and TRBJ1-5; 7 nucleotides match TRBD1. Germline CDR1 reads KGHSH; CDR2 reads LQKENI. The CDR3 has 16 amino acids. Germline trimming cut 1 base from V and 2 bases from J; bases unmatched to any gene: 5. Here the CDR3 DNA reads TGTGCCAGCTCACCACGAACAGGGGTGGGCAATCAGCCCCAGCATTTT. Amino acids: CASSPRTGVGNQPQHF.

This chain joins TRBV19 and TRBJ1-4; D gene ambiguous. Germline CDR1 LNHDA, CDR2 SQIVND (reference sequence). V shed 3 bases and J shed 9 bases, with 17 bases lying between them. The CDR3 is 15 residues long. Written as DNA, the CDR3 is TGTGCCAGTAGTATCGGCGACGGGATGAGAAAAAAACTGTTTTTT. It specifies CASSIGDGMRKKLFF.

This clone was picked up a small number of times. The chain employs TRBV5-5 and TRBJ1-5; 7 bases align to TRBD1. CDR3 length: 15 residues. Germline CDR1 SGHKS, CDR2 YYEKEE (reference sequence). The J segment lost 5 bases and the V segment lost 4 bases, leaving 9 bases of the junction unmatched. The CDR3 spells CASSDTLQGYQPQHF. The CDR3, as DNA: TGTGCCAGCAGCGATACCCTACAGGGGTATCAGCCCCAGCATTTT.

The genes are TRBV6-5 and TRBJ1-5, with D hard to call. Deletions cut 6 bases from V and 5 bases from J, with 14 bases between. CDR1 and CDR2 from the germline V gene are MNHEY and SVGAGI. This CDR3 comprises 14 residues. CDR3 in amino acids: CASRSRFGYQPQHF. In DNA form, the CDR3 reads TGTGCCAGCAGATCTCGATTCGGGTATCAGCCCCAGCATTTT.

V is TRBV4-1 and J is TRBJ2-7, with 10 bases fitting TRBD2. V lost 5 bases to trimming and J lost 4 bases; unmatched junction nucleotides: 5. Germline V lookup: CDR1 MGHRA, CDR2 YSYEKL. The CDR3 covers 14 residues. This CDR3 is CASSAAGGQYEQYF. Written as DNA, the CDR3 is TGCGCCAGCAGCGCAGCGGGAGGGCAGTACGAGCAGTACTTC.

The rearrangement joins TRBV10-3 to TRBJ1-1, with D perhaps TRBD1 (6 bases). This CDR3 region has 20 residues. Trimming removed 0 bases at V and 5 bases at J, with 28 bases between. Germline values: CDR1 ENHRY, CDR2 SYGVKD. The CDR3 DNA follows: TGTGCCATCAGTGAGTCTTTCAGAATAGAAAGCACAGGGTTCGGGACTGAAGCTTTCTTT. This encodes CAISESFRIESTGFGTEAFF.

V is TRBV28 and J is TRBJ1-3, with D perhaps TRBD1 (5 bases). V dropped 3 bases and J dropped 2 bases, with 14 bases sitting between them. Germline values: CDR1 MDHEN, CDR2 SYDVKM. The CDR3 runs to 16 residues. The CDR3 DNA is TGTGCCAGCAGTTTGGCGCAGGGAACTACTGGAAACACCATATATTTT. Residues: CASSLAQGTTGNTIYF.

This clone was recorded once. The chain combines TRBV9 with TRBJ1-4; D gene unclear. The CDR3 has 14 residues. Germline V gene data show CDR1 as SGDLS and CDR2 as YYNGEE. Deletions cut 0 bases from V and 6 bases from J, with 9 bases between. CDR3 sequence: CASSVGQSHEKLFF. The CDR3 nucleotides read TGTGCCAGCAGCGTAGGGCAGTCTCATGAAAAACTGTTTTTT.

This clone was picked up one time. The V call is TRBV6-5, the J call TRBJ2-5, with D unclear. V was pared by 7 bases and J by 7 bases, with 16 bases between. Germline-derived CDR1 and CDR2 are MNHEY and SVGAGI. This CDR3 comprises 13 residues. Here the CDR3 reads CASTQRHRGTQYF. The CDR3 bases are TGTGCCAGCACCCAGAGGCACAGAGGGACCCAGTACTTC.

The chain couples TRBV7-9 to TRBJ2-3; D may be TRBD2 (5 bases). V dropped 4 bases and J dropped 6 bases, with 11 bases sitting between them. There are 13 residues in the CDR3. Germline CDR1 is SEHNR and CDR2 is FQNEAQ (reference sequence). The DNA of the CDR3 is TGTGCCAGCAGCTGGACTGGCGCCGATACGCAGTATTTT. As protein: CASSWTGADTQYF.

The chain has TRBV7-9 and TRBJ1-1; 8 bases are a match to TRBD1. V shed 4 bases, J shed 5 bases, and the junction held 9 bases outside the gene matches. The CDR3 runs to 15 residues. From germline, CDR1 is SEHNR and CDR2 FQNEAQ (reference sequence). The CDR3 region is CASSSLQGGRTEAFF. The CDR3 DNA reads TGTGCCAGCAGCTCTTTACAGGGGGGACGGACTGAAGCTTTCTTT. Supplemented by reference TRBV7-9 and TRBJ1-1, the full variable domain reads DTGVSQNPRHKITKRGQNVTFRCDPISEHNRLYWYRQTLGQGPEFLTYFQNEAQLEKSRLLSDRFSAERPKGSFSTLEIQRTEQGDSAMYLCASSSLQGGRTEAFFGQGTRLTVV.

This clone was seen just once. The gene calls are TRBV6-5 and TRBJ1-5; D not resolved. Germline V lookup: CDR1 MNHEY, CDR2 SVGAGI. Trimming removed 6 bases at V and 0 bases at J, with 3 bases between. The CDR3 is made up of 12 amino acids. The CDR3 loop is CASRFSNQPQHF. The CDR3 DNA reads TGTGCCAGCAGATTTAGCAATCAGCCCCAGCATTTT.

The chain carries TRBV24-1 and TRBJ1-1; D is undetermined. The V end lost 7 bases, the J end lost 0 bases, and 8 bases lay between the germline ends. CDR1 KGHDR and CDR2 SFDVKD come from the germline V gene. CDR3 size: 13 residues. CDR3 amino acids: CATRAGLNTEAFF. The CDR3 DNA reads TGTGCCACCAGGGCAGGTTTGAACACTGAAGCTTTCTTT.

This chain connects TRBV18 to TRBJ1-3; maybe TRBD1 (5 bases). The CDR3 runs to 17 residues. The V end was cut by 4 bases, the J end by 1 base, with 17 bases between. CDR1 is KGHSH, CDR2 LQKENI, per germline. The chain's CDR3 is CASSLKSSDKSGNTIYF. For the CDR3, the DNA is TGTGCCAGCTCACTCAAATCGTCGGACAAATCTGGAAACACCATATATTTT.